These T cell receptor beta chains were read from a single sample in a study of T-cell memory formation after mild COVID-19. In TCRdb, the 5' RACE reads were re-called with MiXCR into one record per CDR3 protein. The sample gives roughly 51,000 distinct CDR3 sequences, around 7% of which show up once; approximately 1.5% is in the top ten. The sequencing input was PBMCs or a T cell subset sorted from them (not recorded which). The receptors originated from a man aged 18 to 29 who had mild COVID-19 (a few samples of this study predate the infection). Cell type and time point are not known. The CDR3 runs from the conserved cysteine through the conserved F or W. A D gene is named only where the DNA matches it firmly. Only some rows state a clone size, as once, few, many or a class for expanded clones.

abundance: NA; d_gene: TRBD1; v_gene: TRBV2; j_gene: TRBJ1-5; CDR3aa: CASSVETGGSPQHF; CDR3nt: TGTGCCAGCAGTGTGGAGACAGGGGGAAGCCCCCAGCATTTT
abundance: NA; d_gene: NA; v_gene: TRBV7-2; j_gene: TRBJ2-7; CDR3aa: CASTRGAERNEQYF; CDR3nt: TGTGCCAGTACACGTGGGGCAGAAAGAAACGAGCAGTACTTC
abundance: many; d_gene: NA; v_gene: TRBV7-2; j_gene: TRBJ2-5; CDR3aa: CASSLGGRVKTQYF; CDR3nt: TGTGCCAGCAGCTTAGGAGGCAGGGTAAAGACCCAGTACTTC
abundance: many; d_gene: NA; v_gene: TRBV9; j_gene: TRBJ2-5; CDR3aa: CASSPTVAKETQYF; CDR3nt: TGTGCCAGCAGCCCCACAGTGGCTAAAGAGACCCAGTACTTC
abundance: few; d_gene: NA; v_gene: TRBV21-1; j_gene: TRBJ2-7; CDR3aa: CASSPLSGLRLAGGPGEQYF; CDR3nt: TGTGCCAGCAGCCCTCTTTCTGGTTTGCGACTAGCGGGGGGCCCAGGCGAGCAGTACTTC
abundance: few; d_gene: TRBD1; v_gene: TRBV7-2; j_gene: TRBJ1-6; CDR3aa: CASTIRTGSNSPLHF; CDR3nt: TGTGCCAGCACTATCCGGACAGGCTCGAATTCACCCCTCCACTTT
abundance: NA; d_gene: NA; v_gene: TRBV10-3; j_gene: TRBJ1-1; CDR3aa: CAISASQGPLEAFF; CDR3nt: TGTGCCATCAGTGCGTCACAGGGCCCCCTTGAAGCTTTCTTT
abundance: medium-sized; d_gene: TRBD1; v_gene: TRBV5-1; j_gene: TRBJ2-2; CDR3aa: CASSLAGTDTGELFF; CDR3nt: TGCGCCAGCAGCTTGGCCGGGACAGACACCGGGGAGCTGTTTTTT
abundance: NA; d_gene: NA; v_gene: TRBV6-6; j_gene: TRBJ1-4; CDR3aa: CASSPGTNEKLFF; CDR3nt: TGTGCCAGCAGTCCCGGGACGAATGAAAAACTGTTTTTT
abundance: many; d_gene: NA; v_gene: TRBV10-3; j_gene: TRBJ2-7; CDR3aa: CAIRQTSRGLIEQYF; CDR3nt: TGTGCCATCAGGCAGACTAGCAGGGGGTTGATCGAGCAGTACTTC
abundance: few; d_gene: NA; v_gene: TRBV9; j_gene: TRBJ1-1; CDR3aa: CASSVNRNTEAFF; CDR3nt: TGTGCCAGCAGCGTAAACAGAAACACTGAAGCTTTCTTT
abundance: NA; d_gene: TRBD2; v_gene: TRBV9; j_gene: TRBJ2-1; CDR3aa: CASSVGLAGGAWFF; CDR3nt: TGTGCCAGCAGCGTCGGGCTAGCGGGGGGGGCATGGTTCTTC
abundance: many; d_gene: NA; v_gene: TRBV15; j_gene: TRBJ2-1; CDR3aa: CATSRGPQDNEQFF; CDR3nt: TGTGCCACCAGCAGGGGCCCCCAAGACAATGAGCAGTTCTTC
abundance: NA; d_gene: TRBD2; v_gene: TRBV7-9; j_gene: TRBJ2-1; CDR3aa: CASSLASSGEQFF; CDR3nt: TGTGCCAGCAGCTTAGCCTCTAGCGGGGAGCAGTTCTTC
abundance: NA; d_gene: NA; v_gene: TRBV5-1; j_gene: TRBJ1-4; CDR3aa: CASSLGATWGEKLFF; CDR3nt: TGCGCCAGCAGCTTGGGGGCGACGTGGGGAGAAAAACTGTTTTTT
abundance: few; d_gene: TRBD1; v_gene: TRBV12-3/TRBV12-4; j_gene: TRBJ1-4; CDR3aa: CASSLGPGQGREKLFF; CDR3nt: TGTGCCAGCAGTTTGGGACCGGGACAGGGACGGGAAAAACTGTTTTTT
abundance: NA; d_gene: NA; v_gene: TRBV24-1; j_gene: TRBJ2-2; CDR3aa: CATSDRAGARNTGELFF; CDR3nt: TGTGCCACCAGTGATAGAGCTGGGGCTCGGAACACCGGGGAGCTGTTTTTT
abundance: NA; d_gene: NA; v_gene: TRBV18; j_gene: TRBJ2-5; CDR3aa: CASSPYTGETETQYF; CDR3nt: TGTGCCAGCTCACCATACACGGGGGAGACAGAGACCCAGTACTTC
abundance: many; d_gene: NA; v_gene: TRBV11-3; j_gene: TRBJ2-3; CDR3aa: CASSLQGGDTQYF; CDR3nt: TGTGCCAGCAGCTTACAGGGAGGAGATACGCAGTATTTT
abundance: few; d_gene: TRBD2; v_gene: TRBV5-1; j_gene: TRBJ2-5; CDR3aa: CASSGGGQQETQYF; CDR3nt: TGCGCCAGCAGCGGGGGAGGGCAACAAGAGACCCAGTACTTC
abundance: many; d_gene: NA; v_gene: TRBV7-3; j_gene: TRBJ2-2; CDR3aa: CASSLYAGSQGLFF; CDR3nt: TGTGCCAGCAGCTTATACGCCGGGTCCCAGGGGCTGTTTTTT
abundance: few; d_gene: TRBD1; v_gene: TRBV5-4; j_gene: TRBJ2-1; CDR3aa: CASSPQDRATEQFF; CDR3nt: TGTGCCAGCAGCCCGCAGGACAGGGCGACTGAGCAGTTCTTC
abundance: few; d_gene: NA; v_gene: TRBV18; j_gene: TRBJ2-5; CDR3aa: CASSPRAGRSAGETQYF; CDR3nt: TGTGCCAGCTCACCAAGGGCGGGACGGTCCGCGGGGGAGACCCAGTACTTC
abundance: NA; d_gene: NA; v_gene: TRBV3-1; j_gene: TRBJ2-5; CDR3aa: CASSQGWGNQETQYF; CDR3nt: TGTGCCAGCAGCCAAGGGTGGGGGAACCAAGAGACCCAGTACTTC
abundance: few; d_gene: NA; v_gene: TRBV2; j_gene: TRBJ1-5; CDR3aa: CASTRGGLGNQPQHF; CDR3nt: TGTGCCAGTACGAGGGGGGGTTTGGGCAATCAGCCCCAGCATTTT
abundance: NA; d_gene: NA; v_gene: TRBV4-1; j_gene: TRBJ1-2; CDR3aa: CASSQDLSGGYTF; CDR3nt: TGCGCCAGCAGCCAAGATTTGTCCGGTGGATACACCTTC
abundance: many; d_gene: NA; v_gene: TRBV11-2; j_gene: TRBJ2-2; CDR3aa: CASRTLRTKHTGELFF; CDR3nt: TGTGCCAGCAGAACCTTACGGACAAAGCACACCGGGGAGCTGTTTTTT
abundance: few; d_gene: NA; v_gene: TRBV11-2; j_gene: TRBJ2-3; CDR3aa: CASSLDYRTDTQYF; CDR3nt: TGTGCCAGCAGCTTAGATTATCGCACAGATACGCAGTATTTT
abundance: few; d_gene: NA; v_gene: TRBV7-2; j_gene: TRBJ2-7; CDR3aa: CASSLGAGRVYEQYF; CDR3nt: TGTGCCAGCAGCTTAGGGGCCGGCAGGGTCTACGAGCAGTACTTC
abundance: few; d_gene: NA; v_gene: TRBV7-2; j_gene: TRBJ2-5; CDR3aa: CASSLAKGSSETQYF; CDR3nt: TGTGCCAGCAGCTTAGCCAAGGGGTCATCAGAGACCCAGTACTTC
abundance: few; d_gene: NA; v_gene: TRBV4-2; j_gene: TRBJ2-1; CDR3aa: CASTQALGNSYNEQFF; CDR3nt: TGTGCCAGCACCCAGGCGCTGGGAAACTCCTACAATGAGCAGTTCTTC
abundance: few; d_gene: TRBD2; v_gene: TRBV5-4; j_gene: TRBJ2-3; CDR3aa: CASSSGPSGGVEHTQYF; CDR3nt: TGTGCCAGCAGCTCGGGTCCTAGCGGGGGTGTGGAACATACGCAGTATTTT
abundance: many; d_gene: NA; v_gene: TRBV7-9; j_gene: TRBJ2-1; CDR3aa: CASGPFYNEQFF; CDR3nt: TGTGCCAGTGGACCTTTCTACAATGAGCAGTTCTTC
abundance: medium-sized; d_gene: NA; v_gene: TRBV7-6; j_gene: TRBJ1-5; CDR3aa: CASSLSGTSNQPQHF; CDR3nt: TGTGCCAGCAGCCTATCCGGGACATCAAATCAGCCCCAGCATTTT
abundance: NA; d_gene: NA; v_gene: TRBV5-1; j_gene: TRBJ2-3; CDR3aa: CASSLASGLTSTDTQYF; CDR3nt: TGCGCCAGCAGCTTGGCTTCGGGTCTGACTAGCACAGATACGCAGTATTTT
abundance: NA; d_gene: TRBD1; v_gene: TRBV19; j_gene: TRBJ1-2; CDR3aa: CASSRRGTGGTAYGYTF; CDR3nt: TGTGCCAGTAGTAGAAGAGGGACAGGGGGAACCGCTTATGGCTACACCTTC
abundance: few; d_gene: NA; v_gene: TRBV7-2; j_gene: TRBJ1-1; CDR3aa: CASSFSGGDTEAFF; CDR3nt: TGTGCCAGCAGCTTCTCCGGAGGGGACACTGAAGCTTTCTTT
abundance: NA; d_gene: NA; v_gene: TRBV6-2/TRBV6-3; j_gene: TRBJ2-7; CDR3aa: CASSYGGQRGWYEQYF; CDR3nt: TGTGCCAGCAGTTACGGTGGCCAGAGAGGGTGGTACGAGCAGTACTTC
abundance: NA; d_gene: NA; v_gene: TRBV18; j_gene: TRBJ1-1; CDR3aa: CASSPGGPNTEAFF; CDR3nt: TGTGCCAGCTCACCAGGGGGGCCGAACACTGAAGCTTTCTTT
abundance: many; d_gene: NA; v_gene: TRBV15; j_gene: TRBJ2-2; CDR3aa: CATAARADGGELFF; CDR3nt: TGTGCCACCGCTGCCCGAGCCGATGGCGGGGAGCTGTTTTTT
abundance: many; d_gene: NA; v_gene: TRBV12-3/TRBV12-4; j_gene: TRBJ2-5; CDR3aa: CASSLRSGIGETQYF; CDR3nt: TGTGCCAGCAGTTTAAGATCCGGCATCGGGGAGACCCAGTACTTC
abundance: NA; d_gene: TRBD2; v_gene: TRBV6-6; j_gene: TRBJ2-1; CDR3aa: CASIGTSGGAELSYNEQFF; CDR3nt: TGTGCCAGCATAGGGACTAGCGGGGGGGCCGAACTTTCCTACAATGAGCAGTTCTTC
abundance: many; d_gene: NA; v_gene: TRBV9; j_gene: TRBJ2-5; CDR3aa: CASSVVPRETQYF; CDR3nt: TGTGCCAGCAGCGTAGTCCCCCGGGAGACCCAGTACTTC
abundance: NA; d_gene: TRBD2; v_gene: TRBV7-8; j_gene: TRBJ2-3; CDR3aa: CASSFASGGYTDTQYF; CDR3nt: TGTGCCAGCAGCTTCGCTAGCGGGGGCTACACAGATACGCAGTATTTT
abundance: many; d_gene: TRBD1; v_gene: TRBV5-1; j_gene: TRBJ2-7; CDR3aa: CASSPTRQGPREQYF; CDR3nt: TGCGCCAGCAGCCCCACCCGACAGGGACCCCGCGAGCAGTACTTC
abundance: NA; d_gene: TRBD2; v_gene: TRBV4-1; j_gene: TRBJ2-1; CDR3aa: CASSQGLAGKRFF; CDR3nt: TGCGCCAGCAGCCAGGGACTAGCGGGGAAAAGGTTCTTC
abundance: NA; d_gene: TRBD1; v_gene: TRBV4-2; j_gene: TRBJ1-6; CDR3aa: CASSKIDRGHSYNSPLHF; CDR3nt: TGTGCCAGCAGCAAAATAGACAGGGGGCACTCCTATAATTCACCCCTCCACTTT
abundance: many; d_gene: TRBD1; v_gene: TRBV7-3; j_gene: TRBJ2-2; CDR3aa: CASSQGAMNTGELFF; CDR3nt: TGTGCCAGCAGCCAGGGGGCCATGAACACCGGGGAGCTGTTTTTT
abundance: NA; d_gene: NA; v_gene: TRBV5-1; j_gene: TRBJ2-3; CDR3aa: CASSRRLPPDTQYF; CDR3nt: TGCGCCAGCAGCCGGAGACTCCCCCCAGATACGCAGTATTTT
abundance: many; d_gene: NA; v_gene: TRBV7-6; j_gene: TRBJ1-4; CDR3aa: CASSRGGEKLFF; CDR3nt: TGTGCCAGCAGCAGGGGAGGAGAAAAACTGTTTTTT
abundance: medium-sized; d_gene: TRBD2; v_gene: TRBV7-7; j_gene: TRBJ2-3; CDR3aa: CASSPGGYTQYF; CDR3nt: TGTGCCAGCAGCCCGGGGGGTTATACGCAGTATTTT
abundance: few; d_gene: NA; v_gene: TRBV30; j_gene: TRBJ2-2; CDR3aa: CAWAPGGTGELFF; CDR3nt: TGTGCCTGGGCTCCTGGGGGGACCGGGGAGCTGTTTTTT
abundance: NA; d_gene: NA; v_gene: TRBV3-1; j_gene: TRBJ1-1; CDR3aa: CASSRLRGDTEAFF; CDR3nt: TGTGCCAGCAGCCGACTAAGGGGGGACACTGAAGCTTTCTTT
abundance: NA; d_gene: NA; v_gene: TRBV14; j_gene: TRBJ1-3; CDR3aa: CASSQAGTISGNTIYF; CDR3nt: TGTGCCAGCAGCCAAGCGGGGACGATCTCTGGAAACACCATATATTTT
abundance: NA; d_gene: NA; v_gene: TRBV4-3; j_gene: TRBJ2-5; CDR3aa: CASSQEGTSPGGTQYF; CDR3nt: TGCGCCAGCAGCCAAGAAGGGACGAGCCCAGGCGGGACCCAGTACTTC
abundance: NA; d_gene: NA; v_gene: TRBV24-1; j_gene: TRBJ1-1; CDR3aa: CATSDSGRTNTEAFF; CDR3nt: TGTGCCACCAGTGATTCCGGACGTACGAACACTGAAGCTTTCTTT
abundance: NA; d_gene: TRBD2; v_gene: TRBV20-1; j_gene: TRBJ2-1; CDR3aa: CSARDTSGDSSYNEQFF; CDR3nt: TGCAGTGCTAGAGACACTAGCGGGGACAGCTCCTACAATGAGCAGTTCTTC
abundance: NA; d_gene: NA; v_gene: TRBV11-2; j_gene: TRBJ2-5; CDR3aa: CASSFQQETQYF; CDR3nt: TGTGCCAGCAGCTTCCAGCAAGAGACCCAGTACTTC
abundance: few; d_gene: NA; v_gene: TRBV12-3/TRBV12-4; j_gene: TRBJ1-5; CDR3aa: CASSRGQSHQPQHF; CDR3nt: TGTGCCAGCAGTCGTGGACAGAGCCATCAGCCCCAGCATTTT